This T cell receptor (beta chain) comes out of a study of PD-L1 blockade in urothelial cancer. Study context: Patients had been given 0 to 3 earlier chemotherapy regimens. Blood was analyzed 3 weeks (second dose) and 6 weeks after treatment start.

Synthetically made TCR analog templates were put into each PCR as spikes. Only in-frame clones appear in the TCRdb table, and some are missing; sequencing was by immunoSEQ multiplex PCR. The sample lists under 95,000 clones, 80% to 85% seen once, with approximately 9.2% in the top ten. General study points: Prediction of better survival came from below-median pretreatment blood TCR clonality.

As to this clone: The antigen is unknown.

Time point denoted: pretreatment peripheral blood. This CDR3 has 13 amino acids. Germline CDR1 is SGHRS and CDR2 is YFSETQ. Trimming cost V 4 bases and J 4 bases, with 11 bases left between them. The chain has TRBV5-1 and TRBJ1-2; no firm D call. This receptor was obtained from a woman between 65 and 79 years old with urothelial cancer. The starting material was PBMCs, obtained around atezolizumab (anti-PD-L1) treatment. Written as DNA, the CDR3 is TGCGCCAGCAGCGAGAACCCCTTCTATGGCTACACCTTC. Its protein product is CASSENPFYGYTF.